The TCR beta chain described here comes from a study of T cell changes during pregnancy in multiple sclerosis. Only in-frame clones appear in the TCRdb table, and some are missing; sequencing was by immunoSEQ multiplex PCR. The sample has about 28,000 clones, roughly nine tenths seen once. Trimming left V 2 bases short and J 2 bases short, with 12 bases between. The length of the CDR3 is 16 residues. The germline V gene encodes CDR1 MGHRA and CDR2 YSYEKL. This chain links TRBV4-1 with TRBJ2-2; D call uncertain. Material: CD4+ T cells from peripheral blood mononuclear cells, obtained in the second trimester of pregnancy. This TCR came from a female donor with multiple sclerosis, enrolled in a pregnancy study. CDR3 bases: TGCGCCAGCAGCCAATTAAGACTTGTAAACACCGGGGAGCTGTTTTTT. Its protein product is CASSQLRLVNTGELFF.